The T cell receptor (beta chain) described here comes from a study of T cell responses to AZD1222 COVID-19 vaccine. Study-wide findings and caveats: With two AZD1222 doses given, Spike-specific TCR breadth and depth both rose.

Comments on this clone: Its matching antigen is unknown.

There are 15 residues in the CDR3. Germline CDR1 is SGHAT and CDR2 is FQNNGV. V lost 5 bases, J lost 4 bases, and 9 bases stayed unmatched. The data were produced by immunoSEQ multiplex PCR, yet TCRdb's version contains in-frame clones alone and is incomplete. Among some 130,000 clones listed, approximately 91% were seen once. Pooled together were second doses at about 4 or about 12 weeks. The receptor's source is an adult who received the AZD1222 COVID-19 vaccine. The specimen comprised peripheral blood, sampled 28 days after the second AZD1222 dose. The rearrangement uses TRBV11-2 and TRBJ2-7; TRBD2 matches at 9 bases. In DNA, the CDR3 is TGTGCCAGCAGCGCCTTGCGGGAGGGCCGGTACGAGCAGTACTTC. Translation gives CASSALREGRYEQYF. Based on the CDR3 plus reference TRBV11-2 and TRBJ2-7, the full variable domain is EAGVAQSPRYKIIEKRQSVAFWCNPISGHATLYWYQQILGQGPKLLIQFQNNGVVDDSQLPKDRFSAERLKGVDSTLKIQPAKLEDSAVYLCASSALREGRYEQYFGPGTRLTVT.